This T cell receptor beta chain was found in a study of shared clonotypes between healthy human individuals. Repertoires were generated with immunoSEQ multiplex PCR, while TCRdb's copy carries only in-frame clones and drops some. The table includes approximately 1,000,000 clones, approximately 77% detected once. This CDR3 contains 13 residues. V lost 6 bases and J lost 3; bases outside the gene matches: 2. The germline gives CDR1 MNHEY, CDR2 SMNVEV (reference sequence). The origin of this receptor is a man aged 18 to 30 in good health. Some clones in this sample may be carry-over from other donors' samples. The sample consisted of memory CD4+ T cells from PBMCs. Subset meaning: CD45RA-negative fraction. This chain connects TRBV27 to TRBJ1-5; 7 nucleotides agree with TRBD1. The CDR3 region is CASSGTVNQPQHF. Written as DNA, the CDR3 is TGTGCCAGCAGCGGGACAGTCAATCAGCCCCAGCATTTT.